This T cell receptor (beta chain) was observed in a study of shared clonotypes between healthy human individuals. For the study at large: The study used three CD4 naive, three CD4 memory, two CD8 naive and one CD8 memory plate per donor.

Whole-study results and caveats: Memory subsets generally showed smaller estimated richness than naive subsets did.

This clone came up once. Antigen: not known. Caucasian adults living in Nashville, Tennessee, provided all samples. The table came from immunoSEQ multiplex PCR; TCRdb's copy has only in-frame clones and leaves some out. The repertoire holds some 650,000 clones, with 97% as singletons. Germline V gives CDR1 MDHEN, CDR2 SYDVKM. V shed 1 base and J shed 0 bases, with 9 bases lying between them. The CDR3 is 15 residues long. The J gene is TRBJ2-5, the V gene TRBV28; no firm D call. The sample taken for sequencing was naive CD4+ T cells sorted from blood. The subset denotes: CD45RA+ positively selected. The receptor comes from a woman under 40 in good health. The CDR3 sequence: CASSLYRQYQETQYF. In DNA, the CDR3 is TGTGCCAGCAGTTTATATCGGCAATACCAAGAGACCCAGTACTTC.